These T cell receptor beta chains were read from a single sample in a study of cytomegalovirus exposure and HLA in healthy donors. The method was immunoSEQ multiplex PCR; TCRdb's version includes in-frame clones alone and lacks a portion of them. Among about 130,000 clones listed, roughly a tenth were seen once. Sequencing was done on a sample of PBMCs. These receptors were taken from a woman aged 18-29 years in good health and CMV-seropositive. CDR3s include the opening cysteine and the closing phenylalanine or tryptophan. Fields, in order: D gene, V gene, J gene, clone size, CDR3 protein, CDR3 DNA. D genes are given only for firm matches. The size entry is marked missing in some rows and otherwise reads once, few, many or a size class.

>TRBD2|TRBV28|TRBJ2-2|-
CASRSGLAGAAGELFF
TGTGCCAGCAGATCGGGACTAGCGGGAGCTGCCGGGGAGCTGTTTTTT
>TRBD2|TRBV10-1|TRBJ2-7|few
CASSAQRGYEQYF
TGCGCCAGCAGTGCCCAGCGGGGTTACGAGCAGTACTTC
>-|TRBV4-1|TRBJ1-5|-
CASSPTEINQPQHF
TGCGCCAGCAGCCCGACAGAAATCAATCAGCCCCAGCATTTT
>-|TRBV11-2|TRBJ2-1|few
CASSPEAGHQFF
TGTGCCAGCAGCCCCGAAGCGGGACACCAGTTCTTC
>TRBD1|TRBV15|TRBJ1-5|few
CATSQTGNQPQHF
TGTGCCACCAGTCAGACAGGGAACCAGCCCCAGCATTTT
>TRBD1|TRBV5-1|TRBJ2-5|-
CASSLGQIQETQYF
TGCGCCAGCAGCCTGGGACAGATTCAAGAGACCCAGTACTTC
>-|TRBV19|TRBJ1-2|few
CASSIRDGGYTF
TGTGCCAGTAGTATCAGGGATGGAGGCTACACCTTC
>TRBD2|TRBV28|TRBJ2-4|-
CASSEAGLNIQYF
TGTGCCAGCTCAGAAGCGGGGTTAAACATTCAGTACTTC
>-|TRBV30|TRBJ1-2|-
CAWRIRGRGGYTF
TGTGCCTGGAGAATCCGGGGTAGAGGCGGCTACACCTTC
>-|TRBV11-2|TRBJ2-7|-
CASSLGGWATTYEQYF
TGTGCCAGCAGCTTAGGAGGGTGGGCTACCACCTACGAGCAGTACTTC
>-|TRBV19|TRBJ2-1|-
CASSIGGSYNEQFF
TGTGCCAGTAGTATCGGGGGCTCCTACAATGAGCAGTTCTTC
>TRBD2|TRBV6-6|TRBJ2-4|few
CASRGLAGVIGNIQYF
TGTGCCAGCAGGGGACTAGCGGGAGTCATAGGGAACATTCAGTACTTC
>TRBD2|TRBV19|TRBJ2-2|few
CASSIPALAGANTGELFF
TGTGCCAGTAGTATACCCGCATTAGCGGGAGCGAACACCGGGGAGCTGTTTTTT
>-|TRBV11-3|TRBJ2-3|-
CASSSGAGEAQYF
TGTGCCAGCAGCTCGGGGGCGGGAGAGGCGCAGTATTTT
>TRBD2|TRBV11-3|TRBJ2-1|few
CASSLDGTSGGGLNNEQFF
TGTGCCAGCAGCTTAGATGGGACTAGCGGGGGTGGTCTCAACAATGAGCAGTTCTTC
>-|TRBV7-2|TRBJ2-3|-
CASSSKEESTDTQYF
TGTGCCAGCAGCTCGAAGGAGGAGTCTACAGATACGCAGTATTTT
>-|TRBV13|TRBJ1-4|medium-sized
CASSLRGLGEKLFF
TGTGCCAGCAGCCTCCGGGGACTTGGTGAAAAACTGTTTTTT
>TRBD1|TRBV5-5|TRBJ1-1|few
CASSLAGGQGEAFF
TGTGCCAGCAGCTTGGCCGGGGGACAGGGCGAAGCTTTCTTT
>TRBD1|TRBV13|TRBJ2-7|-
CASSFWTGGSYEQYF
TGTGCCAGCAGCTTCTGGACAGGGGGTTCATACGAGCAGTACTTC
>-|TRBV6-1|TRBJ1-5|few
CATYPGTTGNQPQHF
TGTGCCACATACCCCGGGACAACGGGCAATCAGCCCCAGCATTTT
>TRBD2|TRBV29-1|TRBJ2-1|few
CSVGGTSLYNEQFF
TGCAGCGTTGGTGGGACTAGCCTTTACAATGAGCAGTTCTTC
>TRBD2|TRBV4-2|TRBJ2-7|-
CASSQELAGVYEQYF
TGTGCCAGCAGCCAAGAACTAGCGGGAGTCTACGAGCAGTACTTC
>TRBD1|TRBV2|TRBJ2-3|few
CASSIITGGDTQYF
TGTGCCAGCAGTATAATTACAGGGGGCGATACGCAGTATTTT
>-|TRBV6-6|TRBJ2-7|few
CASSYTSYEQYF
TGTGCCAGCAGTTACACAAGTTACGAGCAGTACTTC
>-|TRBV28|TRBJ1-3|few
CASSRPAGNTIYF
TGTGCCAGCAGTCGCCCGGCTGGAAACACCATATATTTT
>-|TRBV5-1|TRBJ2-7|-
CASSDPGSPRGEQYF
TGCGCCAGCAGCGATCCCGGGTCTCCGCGAGGCGAGCAGTACTTC
>TRBD1|TRBV18|TRBJ1-1|few
CASSPPIKGTGTEAFF
TGTGCCAGCTCACCACCAATAAAAGGGACAGGCACTGAAGCTTTCTTT
>-|TRBV9|TRBJ2-3|-
CASSAAGDTQYF
TGTGCCAGCAGCGCCGCCGGGGATACGCAGTATTTT
>TRBD1|TRBV5-6|TRBJ2-7|-
CASSLGQGAYEQYF
TGTGCCAGCAGCTTAGGACAGGGTGCCTACGAGCAGTACTTC
>-|TRBV19|TRBJ1-2|-
CASSTQGASYGYTF
TGTGCCAGTAGTACACAGGGAGCGAGCTATGGCTACACCTTC
>-|TRBV11-2|TRBJ1-1|-
CASSLALHGGTEAFF
TGTGCCAGCAGCTTAGCGTTGCACGGGGGAACTGAAGCTTTCTTT
>TRBD1|TRBV19|TRBJ1-1|few
CASRPGQAMNTEAFF
TGTGCCAGTAGACCGGGACAGGCTATGAACACTGAAGCTTTCTTT
>-|TRBV5-6|TRBJ1-1|-
CASSREGQGGPMNTEAFF
TGTGCCAGCAGCCGGGAGGGTCAGGGCGGGCCGATGAACACTGAAGCTTTCTTT
>-|TRBV11-2|TRBJ2-7|few
CASSLGTTYEQYF
TGTGCCAGCAGCTTAGGGACTACCTACGAGCAGTACTTC
>-|TRBV30|TRBJ1-2|-
CAWGSGGGYTF
TGTGCCTGGGGCTCGGGGGGGGGCTACACCTTC
>-|TRBV28|TRBJ2-7|-
CASSPGGTVVSEQYF
TGTGCCAGCAGCCCAGGGGGGACAGTCGTATCCGAGCAGTACTTC
>TRBD2|TRBV4-1|TRBJ2-7|-
CASSQDRTSVGEQYF
TGCGCCAGCAGCCAAGATCGGACTAGCGTAGGCGAGCAGTACTTC
>TRBD1|TRBV6-5|TRBJ1-3|few
CASSQGGPGNTIYF
TGTGCCAGCAGTCAGGGGGGACCTGGAAACACCATATATTTT
>-|TRBV25-1|TRBJ2-5|few
CASSDGGAGETQYF
TGTGCCAGCAGTGATGGTGGGGCGGGGGAGACCCAGTACTTC
>TRBD2|TRBV30|TRBJ2-1|few
CAWSVTRTTSGRYDEQFF
TGTGCCTGGAGTGTAACTCGGACTACTAGCGGGAGATACGATGAGCAGTTCTTC
>TRBD2|TRBV5-1|TRBJ2-5|few
CASSLRGLAGDQYF
TGCGCCAGCAGCTTACGAGGACTAGCGGGAGATCAGTACTTC
>-|TRBV6-1|TRBJ1-1|-
CASKLSGNTEAFF
TGTGCCAGCAAATTATCGGGGAACACTGAAGCTTTCTTT
>-|TRBV25-1|TRBJ2-3|-
CASTEFPDTQYF
TGTGCCAGCACGGAGTTCCCAGATACGCAGTATTTT
>TRBD1|TRBV28|TRBJ1-4|-
CATLGRTGASTNEKLFF
TGTGCCACCCTAGGCAGGACAGGGGCGTCCACTAATGAAAAACTGTTTTTT
>TRBD1|TRBV7-9|TRBJ2-7|-
CASSPRTGGKTYEQYF
TGTGCCAGCAGCCCCAGGACAGGGGGGAAAACCTACGAGCAGTACTTC
>TRBD2|TRBV6-1|TRBJ2-1|few
CASSEEAGGSYNEQFF
TGTGCCAGCAGTGAAGAAGCGGGAGGCTCCTACAATGAGCAGTTCTTC
>TRBD1|TRBV5-4|TRBJ1-2|few
CASRPGQGFTNYGYTF
TGTGCCAGCAGACCTGGACAGGGTTTTACTAACTATGGCTACACCTTC
>TRBD2|TRBV7-2|TRBJ2-7|-
CASRKSSGSHEQYF
TGTGCCAGCAGAAAGTCGAGCGGGAGCCACGAGCAGTACTTC
>-|TRBV6-1|TRBJ1-5|few
CASSEEGGAGQPQHF
TGTGCCAGCAGTGAAGAAGGGGGGGCAGGACAGCCCCAGCATTTT